These T cell receptor beta chains were read from a single sample in a study of T cell responses to AZD1222 COVID-19 vaccine. Data came from immunoSEQ multiplex PCR; TCRdb stores just in-frame clones and leaves some out. The data contain more than 85,000 clones, 88% of them singletons. The material sequenced was peripheral blood, taken on day 0 of AZD1222 vaccination. The origin of the receptors is an adult in good health. CDR3s include the opening cysteine and the closing phenylalanine or tryptophan. Each record gives: clone size, D gene, J gene, V gene, CDR3 protein, CDR3 DNA. The D gene is left open where the match is weak. The size entry is marked missing in some rows and otherwise reads once, few, many or a size class.

>.|TRBD1|TRBJ1-5|TRBV3-1/TRBV3-2
CASSGQGNQPQHF
TGTGCCAGCAGCGGACAGGGCAATCAGCCCCAGCATTTT
>.|.|TRBJ1-2|TRBV7-9
CASSSDRSNYGYTF
TGTGCCAGCAGTTCGGACCGCTCTAACTATGGCTACACCTTC
>.|TRBD1|TRBJ2-2|TRBV5-1
CASSLEQGIVGELFF
TGCGCCAGCAGCTTGGAACAGGGGATAGTCGGGGAGCTGTTTTTT
>few|TRBD1|TRBJ1-2|TRBV7-2
CASSPDRNYGYTF
TGTGCCAGCAGCCCGGACAGGAACTATGGCTACACCTTC
>few|.|TRBJ2-7|TRBV15
CATSRDTIYEQYF
TGTGCCACCAGCAGAGATACGATCTACGAGCAGTACTTC
>.|.|TRBJ1-6|TRBV3-1/TRBV3-2
CASSPGRENSPLHF
TGTGCCAGCAGCCCCGGACGGGAAAATTCACCCCTCCACTTT
>once|.|TRBJ1-5|TRBV10-2
CASSESQGNQPQHF
TGCGCCAGCAGTGAGTCTCAGGGAAATCAGCCCCAGCATTTT
>.|.|TRBJ2-1|TRBV3-1/TRBV3-2
CASSQAGTDYNEQFF
TGTGCCAGCAGCCAAGCCGGGACGGACTACAATGAGCAGTTCTTC
>.|TRBD1|TRBJ1-5|TRBV28
CATWTGGQPQHF
TGTGCCACTTGGACAGGGGGTCAGCCCCAGCATTTT
>.|.|TRBJ1-3|TRBV3-1/TRBV3-2
CASSQNEGPGNTIYF
TGTGCCAGCAGCCAAAACGAGGGACCTGGAAACACCATATATTTT
>.|.|TRBJ2-7|TRBV6-5
CASSYSTSGDYEQYF
TGTGCCAGCAGTTACTCCACTTCGGGGGACTACGAGCAGTACTTC
>.|.|TRBJ2-3|TRBV21-1
CASSTRSPVAGGTDTQYF
.
>once|.|TRBJ1-5|TRBV19
CASSIEGDGPQHF
TGTGCCAGTAGTATAGAGGGAGATGGGCCCCAGCATTTT
>few|.|TRBJ2-4|TRBV5-6
CASSSQGKNIQYF
TGTGCCAGCAGCTCCCAGGGAAAAAACATTCAGTACTTC
>few|.|TRBJ2-3|TRBV7-2
CASSFGGTQYF
TGTGCCAGCAGCTTTGGCGGTACGCAGTATTTT
>few|TRBD2|TRBJ2-3|TRBV4-1
CASSPGPLAGGPGTDTQYF
TGCGCCAGCAGCCCCGGGCCACTAGCGGGAGGGCCTGGCACAGATACGCAGTATTTT
>.|.|TRBJ2-2|TRBV9
CASSVQLDTGELFF
TGTGCCAGCAGCGTTCAACTTGACACCGGGGAGCTGTTTTTT
>.|TRBD1|TRBJ2-7|TRBV5-4
CASSFGQGPEQYF
TGTGCCAGCAGCTTTGGACAGGGTCCCGAGCAGTACTTC
>.|TRBD1|TRBJ1-2|TRBV4-1
CASSTRQGALYGYTF
TGCGCCAGCAGCACGCGACAGGGGGCGCTCTATGGCTACACCTTC
>.|.|TRBJ2-1|TRBV5-4
CASSFTGDNEQFF
TGTGCCAGCAGCTTTACAGGAGACAATGAGCAGTTCTTC
>.|TRBD1|TRBJ2-1|TRBV18
CASSPPTGTGGNEQFF
TGTGCCAGCTCACCACCGACCGGGACAGGGGGCAATGAGCAGTTCTTC